The 13 T cell receptor beta chains below come from one sample, sequenced in a study of blood T cells in healthy people across ages. Combining a sample-barcoded 5' primer with a J-beta primer mix, a second PCR ran for about 7 to 11 cycles. One entry per CDR3 protein, called by TCRdb with MiXCR from the 5' RACE reads. The data contain 1.4 million or so distinct CDR3 sequences, approximately 43% of them seen just once; the ten biggest clones take up around 4%. What was sequenced was blood. Receptors were obtained from a woman aged 18-29 years in good health.

The V call is TRBV7-2, the J call TRBJ1-5; possibly TRBD1 for D (6 bases). The germline V gene has CDR1 SGHTA and CDR2 FQGNSA. The V end lost 2 bases, the J end lost 0 bases, and 11 bases lay between the germline ends. This CDR3 has 16 amino acids. As DNA, the CDR3 is TGTGCCAGCAGCTTAAGGGACACCCTTAGCAATCAGCCCCAGCATTTT. Protein product: CASSLRDTLSNQPQHF. The full variable domain, its missing parts supplied by reference TRBV7-2 and TRBJ1-5, is GAGVSQSPSNKVTEKGKDVELRCDPISGHTALYWYRQSLGQGLEFLIYFQGNSAPDKSGLPSDRFSAERTGGSVSTLTIQRTQQEDSAVYLCASSLRDTLSNQPQHFGDGTRLSIL.

The J gene is TRBJ1-2, the V gene TRBV3-1; no firm D call. CDR3 length equals 12 residues. Trimming took 2 bases from V and 12 from J, leaving 13 bases between them. Germline V gene sequence: CDR1 LGHDT, CDR2 YNNKEL (reference sequence). CDR3: CASSQLQQKNTF. The CDR3, as DNA: TGTGCCAGCAGCCAACTTCAACAGAAAAACACCTTC.

The CDR3 DNA reads TGCGCCAGCAGCCCGGGACTACCAGATACGCAGTATTTT. Protein sequence: CASSPGLPDTQYF. This sequence joins TRBV5-1 and TRBJ2-3; 7 bases match TRBD2. The germline V gene has CDR1 SGHRS and CDR2 YFSETQ. V dropped 4 bases and J dropped 4; count of bases not matched to a gene: 3. The CDR3 spans 13 residues. The entire variable domain, with the rest obtained from reference TRBV5-1 and TRBJ2-3, is as follows: KAGVTQTPRYLIKTRGQQVTLSCSPISGHRSVSWYQQTPGQGLQFLFEYFSETQRNKGNFPGRFSGRQFSNSRSEMNVSTLELGDSALYLCASSPGLPDTQYFGPGTRLTVL.

The V and J genes are TRBV7-2 and TRBJ1-3; the D gene is possibly TRBD1 (6 bases). The germline CDR1 and CDR2 sequences are SGHTA and FQGNSA. The CDR3 contains 16 residues. The ends were cut back, 1 base at V and 0 bases at J, with 10 bases in the middle. CDR3 bases: TGTGCCAGCAGCTTAGAAGGGACAAGCTCTGGAAACACCATATATTTT. This translates into CASSLEGTSSGNTIYF. The full variable domain, completed using reference TRBV7-2 and TRBJ1-3, is GAGVSQSPSNKVTEKGKDVELRCDPISGHTALYWYRQSLGQGLEFLIYFQGNSAPDKSGLPSDRFSAERTGGSVSTLTIQRTQQEDSAVYLCASSLEGTSSGNTIYFGEGSWLTVV.

This clonotype occurred a few times. The V and J genes are TRBV5-1 and TRBJ1-1, with D possibly TRBD1 on 6 matching bases. Looked up from germline, CDR1 is SGHRS and CDR2 is YFSETQ. This CDR3 comprises 15 residues. V shed 4 bases and J shed 2 bases, with 15 bases lying between them. CDR3 amino acids: CASSHDQGRNTEAFF. CDR3 DNA sequence: TGCGCCAGCAGCCACGATCAGGGGCGCAACACTGAAGCTTTCTTT.

Details on this clonotype: Sequence at one end of the junction differs from germline and may be a read error. The V call is TRBV6-6, the J call TRBJ2-3; 9 positions match TRBD2. This CDR3 has 12 residues. Germline assignment: CDR1 MNHNY and CDR2 SVGAGI (reference sequence). CDR3 sequence: CASSRTSDMQYF. DNA of the CDR3: TGTGCCAGCAGCCGGACTAGCGATATGCAGTATTTT.

As for this clonotype: A junction end diverges from the germline sequence, so it may reflect a read error. V is TRBV2 and J is TRBJ2-1; 9 bases agree with TRBD2. The CDR3 totals 13 residues. Germline lookup yields CDR1 SNHLY and CDR2 FYNNEI. CDR3 DNA: TGTGACAGCATGGAAGCGGGGGGTGGTGAGCAGTTCTTC. The encoded protein is CDSMEAGGGEQFF.

V is TRBV29-1 and J is TRBJ1-2, with D unclear. The CDR3 totals 12 residues. Trimming took off 4 bases at V and 3 bases at J, with 9 bases between the two ends. Germline V gives CDR1 SQVTM, CDR2 ANQGSEA. CDR3 region: CSVVKGDYGYTF. The CDR3 DNA sequence: TGCAGCGTTGTTAAGGGTGACTATGGCTACACCTTC.

This clonotype was detected only a few times. The chain uses TRBV29-1 and TRBJ2-1; no reliable D call. The DNA end is more similar to TRBJ2-7, so the J call may be wrong. The CDR3 runs to 14 residues. From germline, CDR1 is SQVTM and CDR2 ANQGSEA. CDR3 in amino acids: CSVENPGAYNEQYF. In nucleotides, the CDR3 is TGCAGCGTTGAAAACCCCGGAGCCTACAATGAGCAGTACTTC.

In regard to this clonotype: The junction does not match germline at one end; this may be a read error. The chain has TRBV18 and TRBJ2-7, with no clear D. The CDR3 runs 13 residues. Germline V CDR1 and CDR2: KGHSH, LQKENI. The CDR3 sequence: CASSPTDSDEQYF. As DNA, the CDR3 is TGTGCCAGCTCACCAACAGACTCCGACGAGCAGTACTTC.

This clonotype has more than one count but fewer than ten. The chain uses TRBV9 and TRBJ2-1, with D uncertain. The germline CDR1 and CDR2 sequences are SGDLS and YYNGEE. The CDR3 runs to 17 residues. V lost 0 bases and J 0 bases, leaving 13 bases between the germline ends. The CDR3 DNA is TGTGCCAGCAGCGTAGGGGGTTGGGCCCGCTCCTACAATGAGCAGTTCTTC. Translated: CASSVGGWARSYNEQFF.

There are many counts of this clonotype. The chain uses TRBV4-3 and TRBJ2-1; a possible D gene is TRBD2 (6 bases). The CDR3 covers 17 residues. Per the germline V gene, CDR1 is LGHNA and CDR2 is YSLEER. V lost 3 bases to trimming and J lost 0 bases, with 15 bases between them. The CDR3 sequence is CASSHSREASSYNEQFF. CDR3 in DNA: TGCGCCAGCAGCCATTCCAGGGAGGCAAGCTCCTACAATGAGCAGTTCTTC.

Comment on this clonotype: The CDR3 does not end in the conserved phenylalanine or tryptophan, so this is likely a read error. The chain employs TRBV20-1 and TRBJ1-2, with TRBD1 as a possible D gene (6 bases). The CDR3 length is 15 residues. In germline, CDR1 is DFQATT, CDR2 SNEGSKA (reference sequence). V dropped 5 bases and J dropped 4 bases, with 20 bases sitting between them. The CDR3 loop is CSAPPGGAQIYGYTV. As DNA, the CDR3 is TGCAGTGCTCCTCCGGGGGGGGCGCAGATCTATGGCTACACCGTC.